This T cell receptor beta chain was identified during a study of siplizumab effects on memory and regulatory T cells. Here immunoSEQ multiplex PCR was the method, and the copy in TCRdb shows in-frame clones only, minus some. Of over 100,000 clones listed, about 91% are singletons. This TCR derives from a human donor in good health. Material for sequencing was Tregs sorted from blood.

This CDR3 reads CASSPGGLVSEQYF. The CDR3 coding sequence is TGCGCCAGCAGCCCCGGGGGACTAGTCTCCGAGCAGTACTTC. The chain uses TRBV5-1 and TRBJ2-7; 8 bases fit TRBD2. J was trimmed by 6 bases and V by 4 bases; bases with no gene match: 9. CDR3 size: 14 residues. Germline CDR1 SGHRS, CDR2 YFSETQ.